A single sample gave rise to the 10 T cell receptor beta chains below, sequenced in a study of OX40 agonist ivuxolimab in advanced cancers. Method: immunoSEQ multiplex PCR; TCRdb's copy keeps in-frame clones and lacks some. Of about 86,000 clones in the sample, less than 95% were seen once. The sample was CD4+ or CD8+ T cells sorted from blood, taken in a trial of the OX40 agonist ivuxolimab. The receptor source for this set is an adult with an advanced solid tumor such as melanoma, head and neck, liver or kidney cancer.

As concerns this clone: One junction end disagrees with the germline gene, perhaps due to a read error. The V gene is TRBV7-8, the J gene TRBJ1-5; 8 nucleotides match TRBD1. Germline V gene data show CDR1 as SGHVS and CDR2 as FQNEAQ. This CDR3 contains 16 residues. The CDR3 spells CASSLVQAGGNQPQHF. The DNA of the CDR3 is TGTGCCAGCAGCTTAGTCCAGGCAGGGGGCAACCAGCCCCAGCATTTT.

The CDR3 spells CASSLRGQVAKNIQYF. The DNA of the CDR3 is TGTGCCAGCAGTTTACGGGGGCAGGTAGCCAAAAACATTCAGTACTTC. The rearrangement links TRBV28 to TRBJ2-4; perhaps D is TRBD1 or TRBD2 (6 bases each). The CDR3 extends over 16 amino acids. Looked up from germline, CDR1 is MDHEN and CDR2 is SYDVKM. The V gene lost 2 bases and the J gene lost 0 bases, with 11 bases spanning the gap.

The chain links TRBV5-6 to TRBJ1-4; 9 bases are a match to TRBD1. This CDR3 has 15 amino acids. Germline CDR1 is SGHDT and CDR2 is YYEEEE. V shed 2 bases and J 8 bases; nucleotides not matched to a gene: 7. The CDR3 nucleotides read TGTGCCAGCAGCTTCCCGGGACAGGGTCACGAAAAACTGTTTTTT. Translating it yields CASSFPGQGHEKLFF.

The genes are TRBV7-2 and TRBJ1-2; no firm D call. Trimming stripped 5 bases from V and 2 bases from J, with 12 bases between. CDR3 length: 14 amino acids. Germline-derived CDR1 and CDR2 are SGHTA and FQGNSA. The CDR3 DNA reads TGTGCCAGCAGCCCACCCACTGAAAACTATGGCTACACCTTC. It yields the protein CASSPPTENYGYTF.

J is TRBJ1-1 and V is TRBV10-3; D not certain. The germline V gene encodes CDR1 ENHRY and CDR2 SYGVKD. The ends were cut back, 0 bases at V and 2 bases at J, with 10 bases in the middle. The CDR3 covers 15 residues. The CDR3: CAISESQTVNTEAFF. The CDR3 nucleotides read TGTGCCATCAGTGAGTCTCAGACGGTCAACACTGAAGCTTTCTTT.

The chain employs TRBV5-1 and TRBJ1-2; the match to TRBD1 covers 8 bases. The length of the CDR3 is 14 residues. Germline V gene lookup returns CDR1 SGHRS and CDR2 YFSETQ. V lost 0 bases and J lost 5; bases outside the gene matches: 3. CDR3 coding DNA: TGCGCCAGCAGCTTGGGCGGGGACAGGTATGGCTACACCTTC. Amino acids: CASSLGGDRYGYTF.

A word on this clone: It is unclear where the CDR3 begins or ends on the DNA, so no DNA is shown, and the CDR3 is as TCRdb lists it. The rearrangement joins TRBV27 to TRBJ1-2. From germline, CDR1 is MNHEY and CDR2 SMNVEV (reference sequence). The CDR3 spans 22 amino acids, including both terminal residues. The CDR3 reads CASSAPTGGYTFGSGTRSGSTF.

The CDR3 nucleotides are TGTGCCAGTAGTACTCGTCGGGACAGGGGTGACTACACCTTC. Amino acids: CASSTRRDRGDYTF. The chain carries TRBV19 and TRBJ1-2, with 10 bases aligning to TRBD1. With V trimmed by 4 bases and J by 10 bases, 9 bases remained unmatched. CDR1 is LNHDA, CDR2 SQIVND, per germline (reference sequence). CDR3 length equals 14 residues.

The gene calls are TRBV27 and TRBJ2-2, with D unclear. Germline CDR1 reads MNHEY; CDR2 reads SMNVEV (reference sequence). The CDR3 runs to 15 residues. V shed 0 bases and J shed 4 bases, with 9 bases lying between them. CDR3 sequence (DNA): TGTGCCAGCAGTTTATCGTTTTGGACCACCGGGGAGCTGTTTTTT. This sequence encodes CASSLSFWTTGELFF.

This chain joins TRBV11-2 and TRBJ2-7; possibly TRBD2 for D (6 bases). Deletions cut 5 bases from V and 7 bases from J, with 21 bases between. Germline-derived CDR1 and CDR2 are SGHAT and FQNNGV. The CDR3 is 15 residues long. CDR3 DNA sequence: TGTGCCAGCAGCAACCTCAGCGGGCCCTGGGATGAGCAGTACTTC. It encodes CASSNLSGPWDEQYF.